The T cell receptor beta chain described here comes from a study of follicular helper T cells after annual influenza vaccination. Study-wide context: Sampling occurred days 0, 7 and 28 after each influenza vaccination.

The time point denotes: 2014-2015 season, pre-vaccination. Vaccine contraindications, substance abuse, HIV/AIDS, active malignancy and active illness excluded donors. In the case of this clone: Its target is not known.

Study outcomes and limitations: Yearly vaccinations repeatedly recalled conserved clonotypes in ICOS+CD38+ cTfh. ICOS-CD38- cTfh most often held earlier Day 7 ICOS+CD38+ clones.

Trimming removed 4 bases from V and 6 bases from J; junction bases left unmatched: 2. The CDR3 sequence is 11 residues long. Per germline, CDR1 DFQATT and CDR2 SNEGSKA (reference sequence). Generated by immunoSEQ multiplex PCR, the TCRdb table keeps only in-frame clones and is missing some. In the table there are about 27,000 clones, 65% to 85% of which are singletons. This chain joins TRBV20-1 and TRBJ1-2, with TRBD1 matching over 7 bases. This clonotype was sampled from an adult who received the influenza vaccine. The input for sequencing was CXCR5+ CD38- circulating T follicular helper cells from blood, taken on the day of influenza vaccination. Sample subset: circulating Tfh, non-naive CD4+CXCR5+PD-1+ (ICOS+CD38+ or ICOS-CD38-). The CDR3 spells CSATDRDGYTF. CDR3 DNA sequence: TGCAGTGCTACAGACAGGGATGGCTACACCTTC.